The clone carrying this T cell receptor beta chain was recorded at least ten times. Its matching antigen is unknown. This entry belongs to a study of T-cell memory formation after mild COVID-19. About the research overall: Largely, the TCR clusters proved donor specific. Broader study findings: Memory sampled before infection contained some responding clones, suggesting cross-reactive memory joined.

The CDR3 is made up of 14 amino acids. Trimming took 3 bases from V and 3 from J, leaving 9 bases between them. The germline CDR1 and CDR2 sequences are LNHDA and SQIVND (reference sequence). TCRdb fed the 5' RACE reads into MiXCR, producing one record per CDR3 protein. The sample has tens of thousands of distinct CDR3 sequences, roughly 13% seen once; the top ten hold under 35%. The chain carries TRBV19 and TRBJ2-1; perhaps TRBD2 as D (6 bases). The clonotype was recovered from an adult woman who had mild COVID-19 (a few samples of this study predate the infection). Cell type and time point are not known. The sequencing sample was made of PBMCs or a T cell subset sorted from them (not recorded which). The CDR3 here is CASSMGGDYNEQFF. The CDR3 nucleotides are TGTGCCAGTAGTATGGGCGGGGACTACAATGAGCAGTTCTTC.